These 28 T cell receptor beta chains were all obtained from the same sample, sequenced in a study of T cell responses to AZD1222 COVID-19 vaccine. Assay: immunoSEQ multiplex PCR; the TCRdb copy retains only in-frame clones and omits some. The profile covers 200,000 to 250,000 clones, with 90% to 95% appearing a single time and over 1.5% taken by the ten largest. The input for sequencing was peripheral blood, taken 28 days after the second dose of the MenACWY control vaccine. The receptor set was obtained from an adult who received the MenACWY meningococcal vaccine as a control.

The chain carries TRBV11-2 and TRBJ2-7; 9 bases line up with TRBD2. Looked up from germline, CDR1 is SGHAT and CDR2 is FQNNGV. V was pared by 6 bases and J by 7 bases, with 13 bases of the junction left unmatched. This CDR3 spans 15 amino acids. The CDR3 sequence: CASRAPGLARREQYF. Written as DNA, the CDR3 is TGTGCCAGCAGGGCACCGGGACTAGCACGACGGGAGCAGTACTTC.

Remarks on this clone: Mismatch with germline at one junction end may stem from a read error. This rearrangement joins TRBV28 to TRBJ2-6; D unresolved. This CDR3 has 17 amino acids. Germline CDR1 MDHEN, CDR2 SYDVKM. The CDR3 coding sequence is TGTGCCAGCAGTCCCCCCGGCCCCTCAAGGGCGGCCAGCGTCCTGACTTTC. Its protein product is CASSPPGPSRAASVLTF.

The chain recombines TRBV25-1 with TRBJ1-1; D is unclear. Trimming shortened V by 5 bases and J by 7 bases, and 11 bases separated the two germline ends. Germline V lookup: CDR1 MGHDK, CDR2 SYGVNS. This CDR3 has 12 amino acids. CDR3 DNA sequence: TGTGCCAGCAGTTCCCGACTCCTTGAAGCTTTCTTT. It translates to CASSSRLLEAFF.

This clone was detected only once. The V gene is TRBV28, the J gene TRBJ1-5; 7 bases are shared with TRBD1. V lost 7 bases, J lost 9 bases, and 12 bases stayed unmatched. Germline CDR1 and CDR2: MDHEN and SYDVKM. This CDR3 is 14 amino acids long. The CDR3 DNA sequence: TGTGCCAGCACGCACAGGGGCCCCCAGTGGCCCCAGCATTTT. Protein: CASTHRGPQWPQHF.

The chain uses TRBV28 and TRBJ1-2; D is perhaps TRBD1 (6 bases). Germline assignment: CDR1 MDHEN and CDR2 SYDVKM. The CDR3 is made up of 15 amino acids. V was trimmed by 7 bases and J by 4 bases, leaving 19 bases between them. As DNA, the CDR3 is TGTGCCAGCACAAAGGGAGGGGGAGGGATCTATGGCTACACCTTC. As protein: CASTKGGGGIYGYTF.

V and J are TRBV5-6 and TRBJ1-1, with a possible D match to TRBD1 (5 bases). From germline, CDR1 is SGHDT and CDR2 YYEEEE. CDR3 length: 13 residues. Between the trimmed V and J ends, which lost 1 base and 5 bases, there was a span of 9 bases. CDR3 nucleotide sequence: TGTGCCAGCAGCTTGCGGGGCAGGACTGAAGCTTTCTTT. This encodes CASSLRGRTEAFF.

The genes are TRBV18 and TRBJ1-1; no firm D call. CDR1 and CDR2 (germline): KGHSH, LQKENI. This CDR3 spans 14 amino acids. V shed 3 bases and J shed 1 base, with 9 bases lying between them. CDR3 nucleotide sequence: TGTGCCAGCTCACCCGAGGCTCAGAACACTGAAGCTTTCTTT. Its protein is CASSPEAQNTEAFF.

This sequence joins TRBV5-5 and TRBJ2-2; D call uncertain. V lost 0 bases to trimming and J lost 4 bases, with 7 bases between them. The germline V gene encodes CDR1 SGHKS and CDR2 YYEKEE (reference sequence). The CDR3 extends over 14 amino acids. DNA for the CDR3: TGTGCCAGCAGCTTGGACGGACGCACCGGGGAGCTGTTTTTT. This gives the protein CASSLDGRTGELFF. Looking up the rest from reference TRBV5-5 and TRBJ2-2 gives the full variable domain: DAGVTQSPTHLIKTRGQQVTLRCSPISGHKSVSWYQQVLGQGPQFIFQYYEKEERGRGNFPDRFSARQFPNYSSELNVNALLLGDSALYLCASSLDGRTGELFFGEGSRLTVL.

The rearrangement links TRBV19 to TRBJ2-6; 9 bases are a match to TRBD2. With V trimmed by 3 bases and J by 0 bases, 9 bases remained unmatched. Germline V gene sequence: CDR1 LNHDA, CDR2 SQIVND (reference sequence). The length of the CDR3 is 19 residues. CDR3: CASSMNQAGGYSGANVLTF. CDR3 sequence (DNA): TGTGCCAGTAGTATGAACCAAGCGGGAGGTTACTCTGGGGCCAACGTCCTGACTTTC.

V gene TRBV27 combines with J gene TRBJ1-1, with a tentative D call TRBD1 (5 bases). CDR3 size: 13 residues. Trimming shortened V by 2 bases and J by 4 bases, and 8 bases separated the two germline ends. CDR1 MNHEY and CDR2 SMNVEV come from the germline V gene (reference sequence). The CDR3 spells CASSLAGGTEAFF. CDR3 sequence (DNA): TGTGCCAGCAGTTTAGCGGGGGGCACTGAAGCTTTCTTT.

This chain links TRBV12-3 or TRBV12-4 with TRBJ2-7, with D hard to call. Deletions cut 2 bases from V and 3 bases from J, with 8 bases between. The CDR3 length is 13 residues. CDR3 sequence reads: CASSLIFGYEQYF. The CDR3 DNA reads as TGTGCCAGCAGTTTAATCTTCGGCTACGAGCAGTACTTC.

The rearrangement joins TRBV10-3 to TRBJ1-1; D is uncertain. This CDR3 region has 14 residues. The V gene lost 3 bases and the J gene lost 4 bases, with 12 bases spanning the gap. Germline loops: CDR1 ENHRY, CDR2 SYGVKD. CDR3 in DNA: TGTGCCATCAGTGATTCTGGGTTGGGCACTGAAGCTTTCTTT. Its translation: CAISDSGLGTEAFF.

The V gene is TRBV9, the J gene TRBJ1-1; D is perhaps TRBD1 (6 bases). CDR1 is SGDLS, CDR2 YYNGEE, per germline. The length of the CDR3 is 14 residues. V lost 1 base and J 7 bases, leaving 14 bases between the germline ends. The DNA of the CDR3 is TGTGCCAGCAGCGTATCCGGGACATCTATTGAAGCTTTCTTT. Translation gives CASSVSGTSIEAFF. The entire variable domain, with the rest obtained from reference TRBV9 and TRBJ1-1, is as follows: DSGVTQTPKHLITATGQRVTLRCSPRSGDLSVYWYQQSLDQGLQFLIQYYNGEERAKGNILERFSAQQFPDLHSELNLSSLELGDSALYFCASSVSGTSIEAFFGQGTRLTVV.

The J gene is TRBJ1-1, the V gene TRBV5-4; D gene uncertain. The CDR3 covers 15 residues. V was shortened by 0 bases and J by 0 bases, with 9 bases between the two germline ends. Per the germline V gene, CDR1 is SGHNT and CDR2 is YYREEE (reference sequence). CDR3 DNA sequence: TGTGCCAGCAGCTTGGCATGGGAAATGAACACTGAAGCTTTCTTT. Residues: CASSLAWEMNTEAFF.

The chain is built from TRBV3-1 (or the pseudogene TRBV3-2) and TRBJ1-1; possibly TRBD1 for D (6 bases). Trimming cost V 2 bases and J 4 bases, with 8 bases left between them. Germline-derived CDR1 and CDR2 are LGHDT and YNNKEL (reference sequence). This CDR3 has 13 amino acids. CDR3 coding DNA: TGTGCCAGCAGCCAACTCAGGGGCACTGAAGCTTTCTTT. Translated: CASSQLRGTEAFF.

The chain combines TRBV5-4 with TRBJ1-4; possible D gene TRBD1, 6 bases. Trimming stripped 1 base from V and 3 bases from J, with 10 bases between. In germline, CDR1 is SGHNT, CDR2 YYREEE (reference sequence). The CDR3 consists of 15 residues. DNA of the CDR3: TGTGCCAGCAGCTTGTTGGGGGCACCTAATGAAAAACTGTTTTTT. Translated: CASSLLGAPNEKLFF.

This chain connects TRBV7-9 to TRBJ2-2; tentatively, D is TRBD2 (5 bases). V dropped 10 bases and J dropped 6 bases, with 12 bases sitting between them. Germline V gene sequence: CDR1 SEHNR, CDR2 FQNEAQ (reference sequence). The CDR3 loop spans 12 amino acids. The DNA of the CDR3 is TGTGCCACCGTAGCGTTACCCGGGGAGCTGTTTTTT. Its protein product is CATVALPGELFF.

The CDR3 protein is CASKIAVNTGELFF. The CDR3, as DNA: TGTGCCAGCAAGATAGCGGTGAACACCGGGGAGCTGTTTTTT. This rearrangement joins TRBV27 to TRBJ2-2, with D tentatively TRBD2 (6 bases). V was pared by 7 bases and J by 1 base, with 10 bases between. CDR3 length: 14 residues. Germline CDR1 reads MNHEY; CDR2 reads SMNVEV (reference sequence).

This clone was observed once. The rearrangement links TRBV2 to TRBJ1-1, with D maybe TRBD1 (5 bases). Per germline, CDR1 SNHLY and CDR2 FYNNEI. V was cut by 10 bases and J by 6 bases, with 12 bases left in between. The CDR3 has 11 residues. The CDR3 reads CANKDTAEAFF. The CDR3 region has the DNA TGTGCCAACAAGGACACCGCTGAAGCTTTCTTT.

J is TRBJ2-1 and V is TRBV29-1, with TRBD2 matching 11 bases. With 4 bases clipped from V and 6 bases from J, the junction kept 8 bases outside the gene matches. CDR3 size: 15 residues. CDR1 and CDR2 from the germline V gene are SQVTM and ANQGSEA. The CDR3, as DNA: TGCAGCGTTGCGTGGCTAGCGGGAGGTCCCAATGAGCAGTTCTTC. Encoded protein: CSVAWLAGGPNEQFF.

The rearrangement links TRBV28 to TRBJ1-6; D unclear. The CDR3 length is 14 residues. Deletions cut 3 bases from V and 13 bases from J, with 16 bases between. Germline V gene data show CDR1 as MDHEN and CDR2 as SYDVKM. In DNA, the CDR3 is TGTGCCAGCAGTTTGGTCCAGGCCGTACCGCCCCTCCACTTT. Translation gives CASSLVQAVPPLHF.

The chain is built from TRBV3-1 (or the pseudogene TRBV3-2) and TRBJ1-2, with unresolved D. Between the trimmed V and J ends, which lost 3 bases and 8 bases, there was a span of 16 bases. The CDR3 runs to 14 residues. The germline V gene encodes CDR1 LGHDT and CDR2 YNNKEL (reference sequence). In DNA, the CDR3 is TGTGCCAGCAGCCAGGAGCCCAGTCCAGAAGGCTACACCTTC. It codes for CASSQEPSPEGYTF.

The rearrangement joins TRBV7-9 to TRBJ2-1, with 12 bases lining up with TRBD2. Germline-derived CDR1 and CDR2 are SEHNR and FQNEAQ (reference sequence). Unmatched junction bases numbered 6, after V lost 10 bases and J lost 8 bases. This CDR3 comprises 13 residues. The CDR3 is CATGLAGLYEQFF. For the CDR3, the DNA is TGTGCCACCGGACTAGCGGGACTCTATGAGCAGTTCTTC. Looking up the rest from reference TRBV7-9 and TRBJ2-1 gives the full variable domain: DTGVSQNPRHKITKRGQNVTFRCDPISEHNRLYWYRQTLGQGPEFLTYFQNEAQLEKSRLLSDRFSAERPKGSFSTLEIQRTEQGDSAMYLCATGLAGLYEQFFGPGTRLTVL.

This rearrangement joins TRBV2 to TRBJ2-2; D gene uncertain. Germline values: CDR1 SNHLY, CDR2 FYNNEI. The CDR3 extends over 14 amino acids. V lost 1 base and J lost 4, with 7 bases in between. Written as DNA, the CDR3 is TGTGCCAGCAGTGAAGGGTGGAGCACCGGGGAGCTGTTTTTT. Protein product: CASSEGWSTGELFF.

The V and J genes are TRBV19 and TRBJ1-1; TRBD1 matches at 9 bases. V shed 3 bases and J 5 bases; nucleotides not matched to a gene: 10. CDR3 size: 16 residues. In germline, CDR1 is LNHDA, CDR2 SQIVND (reference sequence). CDR3 sequence reads: CASSMRTGVIRTEAFF. CDR3 nucleotides: TGTGCCAGTAGTATGCGGACAGGGGTGATAAGGACTGAAGCTTTCTTT.

Only one count was recorded for this clone. The CDR3 DNA follows: TGTGCCAGCAGCGGGCTCTCGTACGAGCAGTACTTC. This encodes CASSGLSYEQYF. The chain joins TRBV7-9 to TRBJ2-7, with D uncertain. Trimming removed 5 bases from V and 4 bases from J, with 9 bases in between. Germline V gene data show CDR1 as SEHNR and CDR2 as FQNEAQ (reference sequence). There are 12 residues in the CDR3.

The chain employs TRBV6-4 and TRBJ2-2; unclear D gene. Trimming removed 2 bases from V and 3 bases from J, with 19 bases in between. CDR3 length equals 18 residues. Germline-derived CDR1 and CDR2 are MRHNA and SNTAGT. The CDR3 region has the DNA TGTGCCAGCAGTGACAGGGAAATGTGGCAGTTGGACACCGGGGAGCTGTTTTTT. This gives the protein CASSDREMWQLDTGELFF.

Comment on this clone: The same CDR3 is also encoded by other DNA sequences in this sample. The genes are TRBV28 and TRBJ1-1; D call uncertain. The V gene's germline CDR1 is MDHEN and CDR2 SYDVKM. V was clipped by 7 bases and J by 1 base, with 4 bases between them. This CDR3 contains 11 residues. CDR3 loop: CASTENTEAFF. CDR3 DNA: TGTGCCAGCACAGAGAACACTGAAGCTTTCTTT.